This T cell receptor (beta chain) was captured in a study of OX40 agonist ivuxolimab in advanced cancers. Study background: Patient treatment consisted of intravenous ivuxolimab administration every 2 weeks at 0.01 to 10 mg/kg. Two cutaneous melanoma patients and one hepatocellular carcinoma patient, three in all, had partial responses.

CDR3 length: 15 residues. Germline trimming cut 5 bases from V and 7 bases from J; bases unmatched to any gene: 8. Germline V lookup: CDR1 LNHDA, CDR2 SQIVND (reference sequence). This clone appeared a few times. Its cognate antigen is unknown. Study-wide results and limits: Individuals who were partial responders at 0.1-3.0 mg/kg had clonal expansion that ranked among the lowest.

Sampled blood was obtained at baseline, cycle 4 day 1, and cycle 7 day 1. Clones were sequenced by immunoSEQ multiplex PCR, and TCRdb holds only the in-frame ones, with some missing. Among around 20,000 clones, 75% to 85% were seen once, and the ten largest hold about a tenth. The TCR was taken from an adult with an advanced solid tumor such as melanoma, head and neck, liver or kidney cancer. The sample was CD4+ or CD8+ T cells sorted from blood, taken in a trial of the OX40 agonist ivuxolimab. The chain employs TRBV19 and TRBJ2-1, with TRBD1 matching over 10 bases. The CDR3 nucleotides read TGTGCCAGTAGTGTCGGACAGGGGGTTTGGAATGAGCAGTTCTTC. Encoded protein: CASSVGQGVWNEQFF.